This T cell receptor (beta chain) was obtained from a study of T-cell reconstitution after alpha-beta-depleted transplantation in children. Germline CDR1 MNHEY, CDR2 SVGEGT. CDR3 length equals 13 residues. Trimming pared 7 bases from V and 5 bases from J, leaving 14 bases between. The TCRbeta library incorporated unique molecular identifiers. From the PCR reads, TCRdb called clonotypes with MiXCR, one entry per CDR3 protein. The sample yields over 150,000 distinct CDR3 sequences, roughly 7.5% seen once. This clonotype turned up a few times. Sample: PBMCs from the stem cell graft donor, taken from the stem cell graft. The chain joins TRBV6-2 or TRBV6-3 to TRBJ2-5; D unresolved. The clonotype was recovered from a human donor who donated a stem cell graft to a child with Wiskott-Aldrich syndrome. The CDR3 region has the DNA TGTGCCAGCACCCACTGGGTGGCGGAGACCCAGTACTTC. Its translation: CASTHWVAETQYF.